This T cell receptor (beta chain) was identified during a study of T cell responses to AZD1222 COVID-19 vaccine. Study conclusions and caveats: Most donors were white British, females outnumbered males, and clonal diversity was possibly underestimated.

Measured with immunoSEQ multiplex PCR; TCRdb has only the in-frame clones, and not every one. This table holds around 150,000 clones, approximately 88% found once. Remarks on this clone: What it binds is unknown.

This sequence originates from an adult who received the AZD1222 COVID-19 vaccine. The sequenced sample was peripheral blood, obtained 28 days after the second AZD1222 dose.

CDR3 coding DNA: TGTGCCAGCTCACCACCGTACGGCCTTGGAGAGACCCAGTACTTC. This encodes CASSPPYGLGETQYF. The genes are TRBV18 and TRBJ2-5; D is unclear. CDR3 size: 15 residues. V shed 0 bases and J shed 4 bases, with 12 bases lying between them. Germline V gene data show CDR1 as KGHSH and CDR2 as LQKENI.